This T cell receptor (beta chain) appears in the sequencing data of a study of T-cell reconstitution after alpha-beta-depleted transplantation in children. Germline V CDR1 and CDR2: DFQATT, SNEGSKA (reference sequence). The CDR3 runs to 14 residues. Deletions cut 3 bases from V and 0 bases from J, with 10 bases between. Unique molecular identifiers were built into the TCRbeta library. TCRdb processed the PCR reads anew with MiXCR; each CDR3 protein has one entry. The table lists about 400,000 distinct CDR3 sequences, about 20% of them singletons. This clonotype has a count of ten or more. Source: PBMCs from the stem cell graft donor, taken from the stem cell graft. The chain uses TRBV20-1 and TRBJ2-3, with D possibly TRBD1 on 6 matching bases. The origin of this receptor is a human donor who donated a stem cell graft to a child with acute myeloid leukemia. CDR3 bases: TGCAGTGCTAGTCTTCAGGGGAGCACAGATACGCAGTATTTT. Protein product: CSASLQGSTDTQYF.